The 24 T cell receptor beta chains presented below share a single source sample, sequenced in a study of blood T cell repertoires in COVID-19. TCRdb keeps only in-frame clones here, not all; method: immunoSEQ multiplex PCR. The sample has 65,000 to 70,000 clones; 65% to 85% are singletons. Material: peripheral blood. The receptors were sampled from a woman aged 55-75 years with acute or convalescent COVID-19.

The chain links TRBV9 to TRBJ2-2; D possibly corresponds to TRBD1 (6 bases). V shed 0 bases and J shed 0 bases, with 6 bases lying between them. This CDR3 has 15 amino acids. Germline V gene lookup returns CDR1 SGDLS and CDR2 YYNGEE. CDR3 in amino acids: CASSVAGANTGELFF. CDR3 nucleotide sequence: TGTGCCAGCAGCGTAGCAGGGGCGAACACCGGGGAGCTGTTTTTT. Using reference TRBV9 and TRBJ2-2 for the parts outside the CDR3, the full variable domain is DSGVTQTPKHLITATGQRVTLRCSPRSGDLSVYWYQQSLDQGLQFLIQYYNGEERAKGNILERFSAQQFPDLHSELNLSSLELGDSALYFCASSVAGANTGELFFGEGSRLTVL.

This chain connects TRBV7-9 to TRBJ1-2; TRBD1 matches 7 bases. Germline V gene lookup returns CDR1 SEHNR and CDR2 FQNEAQ (reference sequence). The J segment lost 5 bases and the V segment lost 5 bases, leaving 5 bases of the junction unmatched. The CDR3 length is 13 residues. CDR3 region: CASSLNRGYGYTF. Here the CDR3 DNA reads TGTGCCAGCAGCCTCAACAGGGGTTATGGCTACACCTTC.

The chain is built from TRBV5-5 and TRBJ1-1, with D perhaps TRBD1 (5 bases). Germline lookup yields CDR1 SGHKS and CDR2 YYEKEE (reference sequence). CDR3 length: 16 amino acids. Trimming shortened V by 1 base and J by 1 base, and 14 bases separated the two germline ends. The CDR3 loop reads CASSLMVAGGNTEAFF. CDR3 bases: TGTGCCAGCAGCTTGATGGTAGCCGGGGGGAACACTGAAGCTTTCTTT.

The chain combines TRBV19 with TRBJ1-4; D may be TRBD1 (6 bases). Trimming left V 6 bases short and J 7 bases short, with 18 bases between. From germline, CDR1 is LNHDA and CDR2 SQIVND (reference sequence). The CDR3 has 15 amino acids. CDR3 coding DNA: TGTGCCAGTAGGAGACGACCACAGGGTGGTGAAAAACTGTTTTTT. Translated, it gives CASRRRPQGGEKLFF.

The CDR3 DNA is TGCGCCAGCAGCCAATCGAGGGACTTAAACACCGGGGAGCTGTTTTTT. Translated: CASSQSRDLNTGELFF. The chain couples TRBV4-1 to TRBJ2-2, with a weak D call TRBD2 (6 bases). Germline V CDR1 and CDR2: MGHRA, YSYEKL. This CDR3 contains 16 residues. Trimming cost V 2 bases and J 2 bases, with 12 bases left between them.

V usage is TRBV7-9 and J usage is TRBJ2-1; D possibly corresponds to TRBD2 (7 bases). CDR3 length: 15 amino acids. Trimming took off 10 bases at V and 2 bases at J, with 18 bases between the two ends. The germline gives CDR1 SEHNR, CDR2 FQNEAQ (reference sequence). The CDR3 nucleotides read TGTGCCACCGTGCGGGGGCCATGGACCTACAATGAGCAGTTCTTC. It is translated as CATVRGPWTYNEQFF. Variable domain in full (rest from reference TRBV7-9 and TRBJ2-1): DTGVSQNPRHKITKRGQNVTFRCDPISEHNRLYWYRQTLGQGPEFLTYFQNEAQLEKSRLLSDRFSAERPKGSFSTLEIQRTEQGDSAMYLCATVRGPWTYNEQFFGPGTRLTVL.

The chain recombines TRBV6-6 with TRBJ1-5; the D is unclear. CDR3 length equals 17 residues. Germline V CDR1 and CDR2: MNHNY, SVGAGI (reference sequence). V lost 5 bases to trimming and J lost 0 bases, with 17 bases between them. CDR3 DNA: TGTGCCAGCAGTCACCGGGGAGGTATCGATAGCAATCAGCCCCAGCATTTT. Translation: CASSHRGGIDSNQPQHF.

This clone has just one count. This chain uses TRBV6-1 with TRBJ1-3; unclear D gene. The V and J ends lost 3 bases and 0 bases respectively, with 12 bases between them. The germline gives CDR1 MNHNS, CDR2 SASEGT. This CDR3 is built from 16 residues. Written as DNA, the CDR3 is TGTGCCAGCAGTGAGAGCAGGCCTGCCTCTGGAAACACCATATATTTT. It specifies CASSESRPASGNTIYF.

The chain carries TRBV2 and TRBJ2-7, with a tentative D call TRBD1 (6 bases). V lost 3 bases, J lost 5 bases, and 14 bases lay in between. In germline, CDR1 is SNHLY, CDR2 FYNNEI. The CDR3 has 14 residues. The CDR3 region is CASSDGGGDDEQYF. The CDR3 DNA reads TGTGCCAGCAGTGATGGGGGCGGTGACGACGAGCAGTACTTC.

This clone was seen just once. The V gene is TRBV6-4, the J gene TRBJ1-1; 9 nucleotides match TRBD1. This CDR3 has 14 residues. Germline V lookup: CDR1 MRHNA, CDR2 SNTAGT. Trimming at V came to 6 bases and at J to 5 bases, leaving 7 bases not matched to a gene. The CDR3 DNA reads as TGTGCCAGCAGGGGACAGGGCGAAGGGACTGAAGCTTTCTTT. Protein product: CASRGQGEGTEAFF.

The CDR3 DNA reads as TGTGCCAGCAGCCAGGGACTGGAGACCACTGAAGCTTTCTTT. It specifies CASSQGLETTEAFF. The chain links TRBV9 to TRBJ1-1, with D possibly TRBD1 on 5 matching bases. The CDR3 runs to 14 residues. Germline CDR1 reads SGDLS; CDR2 reads YYNGEE. The V and J ends lost 4 bases and 4 bases respectively, with 14 bases between them.

This chain uses TRBV7-6 with TRBJ1-2; weak D call: TRBD1 (5 bases). Germline V gene data show CDR1 as SGHVS and CDR2 as FNYEAQ. The V end lost 7 bases, the J end lost 7 bases, and 16 bases lay between the germline ends. The CDR3 contains 13 residues. CDR3 nucleotide sequence: TGTGCCAGCACCTCCAGGGTTGAGGCTGGCTACACCTTC. Protein product: CASTSRVEAGYTF.

This clone was counted a single time. The gene calls are TRBV19 and TRBJ2-7, with 10 positions matching TRBD1. Losses at the gene ends were 2 bases for V and 1 base for J; bases not matched to a gene: 2. The V gene's germline CDR1 is LNHDA and CDR2 SQIVND (reference sequence). This CDR3 is built from 15 residues. CDR3 in DNA: TGTGCCAGTAGTATAAAGGGACAGGGGTCCTACGAGCAGTACTTC. Its protein is CASSIKGQGSYEQYF.

The chain joins TRBV24-1 to TRBJ2-1; TRBD1 matches at 12 bases. Germline assignment: CDR1 KGHDR and CDR2 SFDVKD. J gave up 1 base and V 5 bases, and 17 bases lay outside the gene matches. The CDR3 sequence is 21 residues long. CDR3 residues: CATSGPVDGTGGRGSYNEQFF. CDR3 DNA sequence: TGTGCCACCAGTGGCCCGGTGGACGGGACAGGGGGCAGGGGGTCCTACAATGAGCAGTTCTTC.

The gene calls are TRBV3-1 (or the pseudogene TRBV3-2) and TRBJ1-1; D perhaps matches TRBD1 (5 bases). CDR1 and CDR2 (germline): LGHDT, YNNKEL (reference sequence). This CDR3 comprises 14 residues. Trimming left V 3 bases short and J 7 bases short, with 15 bases between. The CDR3 DNA is TGTGCCAGCAGCCATCGCGGAGGGACGGATGAAGCTTTCTTT. It is translated as CASSHRGGTDEAFF.

The rearrangement links TRBV9 to TRBJ1-1; D remains ambiguous. The CDR3 extends over 14 amino acids. Germline CDR1 and CDR2: SGDLS and YYNGEE. The V end lost 4 bases, the J end lost 1 base, and 11 bases lay between the germline ends. The CDR3 DNA reads TGTGCCAGCAGCTCCTCGAGGGCGAACACTGAAGCTTTCTTT. Its protein is CASSSSRANTEAFF.

This chain connects TRBV3-1 (or the pseudogene TRBV3-2) to TRBJ2-6; TRBD1 agrees at 8 bases. The V gene's germline CDR1 is LGHDT and CDR2 YNNKEL (reference sequence). The junction had 8 bases not matched to a gene; V was cut back by 4 bases and J by 0 bases. The CDR3 spans 18 residues. For the CDR3, the DNA is TGTGCCAGCAGCCCCTTCGACAGGGGAGGCTCTGGGGCCAACGTCCTGACTTTC. It is translated as CASSPFDRGGSGANVLTF.

The V call is TRBV5-1, the J call TRBJ1-1; the D gene is possibly TRBD1 (5 bases). The V end was cut by 0 bases, the J end by 10 bases, with 10 bases between. The germline V gene has CDR1 SGHRS and CDR2 YFSETQ. This CDR3 spans 12 amino acids. CDR3 residues: CASSLESGRAFF. CDR3 nucleotides: TGCGCCAGCAGCTTGGAATCAGGGCGAGCTTTCTTT.

V and J are TRBV14 and TRBJ1-1; D unclear. Per the germline V gene, CDR1 is SGHDN and CDR2 is FVKESK. V lost 3 bases to trimming and J lost 5 bases, with 10 bases between them. The CDR3 consists of 13 residues. This chain's CDR3 is CASSQGGPTEAFF. The CDR3 nucleotides read TGTGCCAGCAGCCAGGGAGGGCCGACTGAAGCTTTCTTT.

This chain uses TRBV6-2 or TRBV6-3 with TRBJ1-1; TRBD1 aligns across 7 bases. This CDR3 is 14 amino acids long. J was trimmed by 4 bases and V by 2 bases; bases with no gene match: 4. Germline assignment: CDR1 MNHEY and CDR2 SVGEGT. CDR3 DNA: TGTGCCAGCAGTTACGCACAGGGGTTCACTGAAGCTTTCTTT. It translates to CASSYAQGFTEAFF.

In DNA, the CDR3 is TGTGCCAGCAGTTCGACTTATACGCAGTATTTT. This encodes CASSSTYTQYF. The chain joins TRBV12-3 or TRBV12-4 to TRBJ2-3; D gene ambiguous. Trimming removed 4 bases at V and 7 bases at J, with 6 bases between. The CDR3 is 11 residues long.

This chain joins TRBV7-3 and TRBJ2-5; 12 positions match TRBD2. The CDR3 has 15 residues. CDR1 is SGHTA and CDR2 is FQGTGA in the germline V gene. V was clipped by 4 bases and J by 5 bases; unmatched bases: 5. The DNA of the CDR3 is TGTGCCAGCAGCTACCTAGCGGGGGGGAAGGAGACCCAGTACTTC. It codes for CASSYLAGGKETQYF.

This clone was seen more than once but under ten times. The chain recombines TRBV3-1 (or the pseudogene TRBV3-2) with TRBJ2-3, with a weak D call TRBD2 (6 bases). CDR3 length equals 14 residues. The germline V and J ends were trimmed by 3 bases and 2 bases, with 9 bases remaining between them. CDR1 and CDR2 from the germline V gene are LGHDT and YNNKEL (reference sequence). CDR3 sequence (DNA): TGTGCCAGCAGCCATGGGGGGACCACAGATACGCAGTATTTT. It yields the protein CASSHGGTTDTQYF.

The chain is built from TRBV7-7 and TRBJ1-4; D remains ambiguous. The CDR3 sequence is 13 residues long. Looked up from germline, CDR1 is SSHAT and CDR2 is FNYEAQ (reference sequence). Trimming cost V 4 bases and J 7 bases, with 10 bases left between them. The CDR3 is CASSSAGGEKLFF. In DNA, the CDR3 is TGTGCCAGCAGCTCGGCGGGCGGTGAAAAACTGTTTTTT.